This TCR beta chain was captured in a study of T cell responses to AZD1222 COVID-19 vaccine. Study observations and caveats: AZD1222 recipients seropositive at baseline numbered only five to seven. Vaccine-associated CD4 TCRs ranged over spike, dominating at 160-218 and 743-854. Scientists sampled the repertoires only once the peak T cell response had passed. Mostly white British, mostly female donors; authors suggested clonal diversity may be underestimated.

This clone was seen a single time. The antigen is unknown. CDR1 and CDR2 from the germline V gene are ENHRY and SYGVKD. With V trimmed by 6 bases and J by 1 base, 6 bases remained unmatched. The CDR3 is 16 amino acids. Clones were sequenced by immunoSEQ multiplex PCR, and TCRdb holds only the in-frame ones, with some missing. The profile shows about 180,000 clones, around 90% of them singletons. This TCR was sampled from an adult who received the AZD1222 COVID-19 vaccine. This chain joins TRBV10-3 and TRBJ2-2; 9 nucleotides agree with TRBD1. Sample: peripheral blood, taken 28 days after the second AZD1222 dose. The CDR3 sequence is CAIRNPDRGNTGELFF. For the CDR3, the DNA is TGTGCCATCAGAAACCCGGACAGGGGGAACACCGGGGAGCTGTTTTTT.